The rows below give T cell receptor beta chains drawn from one sample of a study of identical twins. TCRdb re-derived calls from the 5' RACE reads in MiXCR, one entry per CDR3 protein. Among roughly 1.6 million distinct CDR3 sequences listed, less than 35% were seen once. Input material: cord blood. These receptors were obtained from a newborn girl in good health. The CDR3 runs from the conserved cysteine through the conserved F or W. The D gene is left open where the match is weak. The listing skips clone size in some rows; elsewhere it reads once, few, many or a size class.

D	V	J	size	CDR3	DNA
NA	TRBV9	TRBJ2-1	NA	CASSVQGEEQFF	TGTGCCAGCAGCGTACAAGGGGAGGAGCAGTTCTTC
NA	TRBV20-1	TRBJ2-7	few	CSARDQLRANEQYF	TGCAGTGCTAGAGATCAACTACGCGCTAACGAGCAGTACTTC
TRBD1	TRBV27	TRBJ1-5	NA	CASSGTGANQAQHF	TGTGCCAGCAGCGGGACAGGGGCGAATCAGGCCCAGCATTTT
TRBD1	TRBV6-1	TRBJ2-3	NA	CASRDRGLSTDTQYF	TGTGCCAGCAGGGACAGGGGACTTAGCACAGATACGCAGTATTTT
TRBD2	TRBV20-1	TRBJ2-1	NA	CSAGDPAGVGNEQFF	TGCAGTGCAGGGGATCCAGCGGGAGTCGGTAATGAGCAGTTCTTC
NA	TRBV4-2	TRBJ1-1	NA	CASSVGHAMNTEAFF	TGTGCCAGCAGCGTGGGACACGCCATGAACACTGAAGCTTTCTTT
NA	TRBV7-2	TRBJ1-2	NA	CASSLVTATNYGYTF	TGTGCCAGCAGCTTGGTCACAGCTACTAACTATGGCTACACCTTC
NA	TRBV20-1	TRBJ2-3	many	CSASGNSIGIDTQYF	TGCAGTGCTAGTGGGAATTCAATTGGGATAGATACGCAGTATTTT
TRBD1	TRBV20-1	TRBJ1-2	NA	CSASGDRGFGYTF	TGCAGTGCTAGTGGGGACAGGGGATTCGGCTACACCTTC
TRBD2	TRBV20-1	TRBJ2-5	NA	CSATRGDQETQYF	TGCAGTGCTACGCGGGGGGACCAAGAGACCCAGTACTTC
TRBD2	TRBV6-1	TRBJ2-4	few	CASSLSGTSKNIQYF	TGTGCCAGCAGCCTATCCGGGACTAGTAAAAACATTCAGTACTTC
NA	TRBV6-2/TRBV6-3	TRBJ2-3	many	CASGTSTDTQYF	TGTGCCAGCGGGACTAGCACAGATACGCAGTATTTT
NA	TRBV12-3/TRBV12-4	TRBJ2-1	NA	CASSFSSPGETQFF	TGTGCCAGCAGTTTTAGCTCCCCGGGGGAGACCCAGTTCTTC
NA	TRBV20-1	TRBJ2-5	NA	CSARAGTIEGRETQYF	TGCAGTGCTAGAGCAGGTACAATTGAAGGGAGAGAGACCCAGTACTTC
NA	TRBV2	TRBJ2-1	NA	CASSRDGYNEQFF	TGTGCCAGCAGCCGGGACGGCTACAATGAGCAGTTCTTC
NA	TRBV3-1	TRBJ2-5	few	CASSQLEGTQYF	TGTGCCAGCAGCCAACTGGAGGGGACCCAGTACTTC
TRBD2	TRBV7-2	TRBJ2-7	NA	CASSLWGWTSGRDEQYF	TGTGCCAGCAGCTTATGGGGATGGACTAGCGGGAGGGACGAGCAGTACTTC
NA	TRBV12-3/TRBV12-4	TRBJ2-2	NA	CASGLYTGELFF	TGTGCCAGCGGCCTTTACACCGGGGAGCTGTTTTTT
NA	TRBV6-1	TRBJ2-7	few	CASSGVQGVSYEQYF	TGTGCCAGCAGTGGAGTACAGGGAGTCTCTTACGAGCAGTACTTC
TRBD2	TRBV20-1	TRBJ2-1	NA	CSALTSGINEQFF	TGCAGTGCCCTCACTAGCGGAATCAATGAGCAGTTCTTC
TRBD2	TRBV7-2	TRBJ2-1	NA	CASSLFWGAGGYNEQFF	TGTGCCAGCAGCTTATTCTGGGGGGCGGGGGGCTACAATGAGCAGTTCTTC
NA	TRBV10-1	TRBJ1-2	few	CASSGEGHGYGYTF	TGCGCCAGCAGTGGGGAGGGACACGGCTATGGCTACACCTTC
NA	TRBV6-2/TRBV6-3	TRBJ1-4	few	CASSYEYGGTEKLFF	TGTGCCAGCAGTTACGAATACGGAGGGACTGAAAAACTGTTTTTT
TRBD1	TRBV30	TRBJ1-2	few	CAWSLGQGSYTF	TGTGCCTGGAGTTTAGGACAGGGGAGCTACACCTTC
TRBD1	TRBV6-5	TRBJ2-7	NA	CASSYQGQHYEQYF	TGTGCCAGCAGTTATCAGGGACAGCACTACGAGCAGTACTTC
TRBD1	TRBV28	TRBJ2-7	NA	CARSFPTGPYNEQYF	TGTGCCAGAAGTTTTCCGACAGGGCCCTACAATGAGCAGTACTTC
NA	TRBV28	TRBJ2-1	NA	CASSLVPAGQYNEQFF	TGTGCCAGCAGTTTGGTCCCAGCAGGGCAATACAATGAGCAGTTCTTC
TRBD1	TRBV6-1	TRBJ1-1	NA	CASKPGTGLNTEAFF	TGTGCCAGCAAACCCGGGACAGGGCTCAACACTGAAGCTTTCTTT
NA	TRBV4-1	TRBJ2-7	NA	CASSQKKDGSYEQYF	TGCGCCAGCAGCCAGAAGAAGGACGGGTCCTACGAGCAGTACTTC
TRBD2	TRBV5-1	TRBJ2-2	many	CASSLGTSVTGELFF	TGCGCCAGCAGCTTGGGGACTAGCGTCACCGGGGAGCTGTTTTTT
TRBD2	TRBV7-2	TRBJ2-4	few	CASSLVGGGLKNIQYF	TGTGCCAGCAGCTTAGTGGGCGGGGGGCTCAAAAACATTCAGTACTTC
TRBD1	TRBV29-1	TRBJ1-2	NA	CSVGQGSGYTF	TGCAGCGTTGGACAGGGATCTGGCTACACCTTC
NA	TRBV7-2	TRBJ2-4	NA	CASSLRAGRLAKNIQYF	TGTGCCAGCAGCCTAAGGGCGGGACGGCTAGCCAAAAACATTCAGTACTTC
NA	TRBV5-1	TRBJ1-4	few	CASRTGGGRPFLDEKLFF	TGCGCCAGCAGAACTGGAGGCGGTCGCCCTTTCTTGGATGAAAAACTGTTTTTT
NA	TRBV12-3/TRBV12-4	TRBJ2-7	NA	CASSLTAGPVYNEQYF	TGTGCCAGCAGTCTAACGGCGGGACCCGTTTACAATGAGCAGTACTTC
NA	TRBV20-1	TRBJ2-3	few	CSARADRSTDTQYF	TGCAGTGCTAGAGCCGACCGGAGCACAGATACGCAGTATTTT
NA	TRBV21-1	TRBJ2-7	NA	CASSKGGETHYEQYF	TGTGCCAGCAGCAAAGGGGGGGAAACGCACTACGAGCAGTACTTC
TRBD2	TRBV20-1	TRBJ2-7	NA	CSALTSGHSYEQYF	TGCAGTGCGCTGACTAGCGGACACTCCTACGAGCAGTACTTC
NA	TRBV7-9	TRBJ1-1	few	CASSSSGEDEAFF	TGTGCCAGCAGCTCTAGCGGGGAGGATGAAGCTTTCTTT
TRBD1	TRBV12-3/TRBV12-4	TRBJ2-1	once	CASSVRQGAGNEPFF	TGTGCCAGCAGTGTCAGACAGGGGGCCGGCAATGAGCCGTTCTTC
TRBD2	TRBV2	TRBJ2-7	many	CASLGTSGIYEQYF	TGTGCCAGCCTCGGGACTAGCGGGATTTACGAGCAGTACTTC
TRBD2	TRBV11-3	TRBJ2-7	NA	CASSLSGTSNEQYF	TGTGCCAGCAGCTTATCCGGGACTAGTAACGAGCAGTACTTC
NA	TRBV20-1	TRBJ2-7	NA	CSARDLQGYNEQYF	TGCAGTGCTAGAGATCTACAGGGCTACAATGAGCAGTACTTC
TRBD2	TRBV7-2	TRBJ2-4	NA	CASSLEGLAGVGLAKNIQYF	TGTGCCAGCAGCTTAGAAGGACTAGCGGGGGTGGGATTAGCCAAAAACATTCAGTACTTC